The T cell receptor (beta chain) described here comes from a study of blood T cells in healthy people across ages. Findings of the study overall: TCR beta diversity, measured per million T cells, fell in a roughly linear way with age.

Germline loops: CDR1 MGHRA, CDR2 YSYEKL. The CDR3 spans 19 residues. J was trimmed by 0 bases and V by 3 bases; bases with no gene match: 11. Comment on this clonotype: Its specificity is unknown.

Then a second PCR, running about 6 to 12 cycles, was carried out with a sample-barcoded 5' primer and a J-beta primer mix. Via MiXCR, TCRdb re-called the 5' RACE reads, giving one row per CDR3 protein. Of about 1 million distinct CDR3 sequences in the sample, 40% to 50% were seen once. The chain recombines TRBV4-1 with TRBJ2-6; TRBD1 matches at 7 bases. The sequencing sample was made of blood. This TCR was recovered from a woman aged 60-70 years in good health. CDR3 in DNA: TGCGCCAGCAGCCACCAACCGACAGGGACCCTCTCTGGGGCCAACGTCCTGACTTTC. Its protein product is CASSHQPTGTLSGANVLTF.